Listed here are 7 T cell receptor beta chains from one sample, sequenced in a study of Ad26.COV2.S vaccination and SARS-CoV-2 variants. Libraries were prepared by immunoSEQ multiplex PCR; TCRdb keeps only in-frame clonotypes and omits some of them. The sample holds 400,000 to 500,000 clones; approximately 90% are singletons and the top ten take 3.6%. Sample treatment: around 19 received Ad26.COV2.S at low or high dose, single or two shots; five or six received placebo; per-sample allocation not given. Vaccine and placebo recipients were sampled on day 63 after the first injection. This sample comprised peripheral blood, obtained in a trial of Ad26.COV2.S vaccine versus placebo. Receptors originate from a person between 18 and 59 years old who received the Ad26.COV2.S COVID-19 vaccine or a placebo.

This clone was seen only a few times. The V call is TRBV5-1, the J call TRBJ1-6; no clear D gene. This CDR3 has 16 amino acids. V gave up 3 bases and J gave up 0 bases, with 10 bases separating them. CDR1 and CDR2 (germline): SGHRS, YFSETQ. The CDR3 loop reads CASSSEGSSYNSPLHF. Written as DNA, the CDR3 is TGCGCCAGCAGCTCGGAGGGCAGCTCCTATAATTCACCCCTCCACTTT.

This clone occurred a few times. The CDR3 protein is CASTPRRVGSEAFF. The CDR3 bases are TGTGCCAGCACCCCCCGTAGGGTAGGCTCTGAAGCTTTCTTT. The chain joins TRBV6-2 or TRBV6-3 to TRBJ1-1; D is uncertain. This CDR3 contains 14 residues. V was clipped by 7 bases and J by 6 bases, with 18 bases between them. From germline, CDR1 is MNHEY and CDR2 SVGEGT.

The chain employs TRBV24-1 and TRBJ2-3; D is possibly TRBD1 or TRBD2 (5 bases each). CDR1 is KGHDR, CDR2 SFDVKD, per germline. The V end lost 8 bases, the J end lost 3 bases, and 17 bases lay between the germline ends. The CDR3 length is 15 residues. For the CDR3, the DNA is TGTGCCACCAACAACCGGGGCAGGGAAACAGATACGCAGTATTTT. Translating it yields CATNNRGRETDTQYF.

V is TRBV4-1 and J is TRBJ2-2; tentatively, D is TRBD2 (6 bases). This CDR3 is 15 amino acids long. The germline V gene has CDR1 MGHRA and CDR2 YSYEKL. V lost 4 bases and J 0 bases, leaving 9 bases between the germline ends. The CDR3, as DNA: TGCGCCAGCAGCCTGCGGGGTTCGAACACCGGGGAGCTGTTTTTT. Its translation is CASSLRGSNTGELFF.

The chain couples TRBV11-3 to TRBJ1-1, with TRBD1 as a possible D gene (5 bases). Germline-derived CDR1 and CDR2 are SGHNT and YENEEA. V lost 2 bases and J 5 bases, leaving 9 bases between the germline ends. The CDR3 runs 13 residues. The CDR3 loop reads CASSLTGGTEAFF. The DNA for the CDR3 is TGTGCCAGCAGCTTAACTGGGGGAACTGAAGCTTTCTTT.

The CDR3 nucleotides are TGTGCCTGGAGTGTAGGGACAGGGGGATACGAGCAGTACTTC. This gives the protein CAWSVGTGGYEQYF. The chain combines TRBV30 with TRBJ2-7, with TRBD1 matching 11 bases. The CDR3 has 14 residues. V lost 0 bases to trimming and J lost 4 bases; unmatched junction nucleotides: 2. Germline CDR1 reads GTSNPN; CDR2 reads SVGIG (reference sequence).

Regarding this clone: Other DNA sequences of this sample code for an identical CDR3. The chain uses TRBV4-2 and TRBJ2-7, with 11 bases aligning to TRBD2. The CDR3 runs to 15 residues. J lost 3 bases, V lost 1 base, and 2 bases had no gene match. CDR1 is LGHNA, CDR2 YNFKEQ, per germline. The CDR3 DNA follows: TGTGCCAGCAGCCAAGTAGCGGGGGGGCGCTACGAGCAGTACTTC. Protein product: CASSQVAGGRYEQYF.